One sample yielded the 17 T cell receptor beta chains listed below, sequenced in a study of cytomegalovirus exposure and HLA in healthy donors. TCRdb's table, derived via immunoSEQ multiplex PCR, lists solely in-frame clones and lacks some. In the table there are around 150,000 clones, more than 70% of which are singletons. Input material: PBMCs. The receptors derive from a man under 40 in good health and CMV-seropositive.

The chain employs TRBV27 and TRBJ2-7, with a possible D match to TRBD1 (5 bases). The V end lost 0 bases, the J end lost 5 bases, and 17 bases lay between the germline ends. The germline CDR1 and CDR2 sequences are MNHEY and SMNVEV (reference sequence). The CDR3 loop spans 16 amino acids. In nucleotides, the CDR3 is TGTGCCAGCAGTTTATCCTCCCCTTGGGCAGGGAACGAGCAGTACTTC. Amino acids: CASSLSSPWAGNEQYF.

V gene TRBV28 combines with J gene TRBJ1-2; TRBD1 agrees at 8 bases. CDR1 is MDHEN and CDR2 is SYDVKM in the germline V gene. Unmatched junction bases numbered 4, after V lost 6 bases and J lost 4 bases. The CDR3 loop spans 13 amino acids. CDR3 DNA sequence: TGTGCCAGCAGAATCGGGACAGGCTATGGCTACACCTTC. Translation gives CASRIGTGYGYTF.

This clone was seen only once. V usage is TRBV11-2 and J usage is TRBJ2-1, with 7 bases aligning to TRBD2. CDR3 length: 16 residues. In germline, CDR1 is SGHAT, CDR2 FQNNGV. With V trimmed by 2 bases and J by 2 bases, 6 bases remained unmatched. The CDR3 here is CASSLQWGGPYNEQFF. CDR3 DNA sequence: TGTGCCAGCAGCTTACAATGGGGGGGACCCTACAATGAGCAGTTCTTC.

This clone appeared once. The rearrangement uses TRBV27 and TRBJ2-1, with 16 bases aligning to TRBD2. The V segment lost 5 bases and the J segment 7 bases; nucleotides outside the gene matches: 5. The CDR3 contains 16 residues. Germline V CDR1 and CDR2: MNHEY, SMNVEV (reference sequence). In nucleotides, the CDR3 is TGTGCCAGCAGTCCTCCGGGACTAGCGGGAGGGAATGAGCAGTTCTTC. It is translated as CASSPPGLAGGNEQFF.

V is TRBV30 and J is TRBJ1-1, with TRBD1 matching over 7 bases. This CDR3 has 14 residues. Losses at the gene ends were 3 bases for V and 0 bases for J; bases not matched to a gene: 4. Germline CDR1 and CDR2: GTSNPN and SVGIG (reference sequence). In DNA form, the CDR3 reads TGTGCCTGGAGGATACAGGGGCTGAACACTGAAGCTTTCTTT. It is translated as CAWRIQGLNTEAFF. Filled out from reference TRBV30 and TRBJ1-1, the complete variable domain reads SQTIHQWPATLVQPVGSPLSLECTVEGTSNPNLYWYRQAAGRGLQLLFYSVGIGQISSEVPQNLSASRPQDRQFILSSKKLLLSDSGFYLCAWRIQGLNTEAFFGQGTRLTVV.

Here the CDR3 reads CASSGGAGPGQPQHF. CDR3 sequence (DNA): TGTGCCAGCAGCGGCGGGGCGGGCCCGGGTCAGCCCCAGCATTTT. The chain recombines TRBV7-2 with TRBJ1-5; tentative D call: TRBD1 (5 bases). V was trimmed by 5 bases and J by 6 bases, leaving 17 bases between them. The germline CDR1 and CDR2 sequences are SGHTA and FQGNSA. CDR3 length: 15 residues.

The gene calls are TRBV7-8 and TRBJ1-4; D possibly corresponds to TRBD1 (6 bases). V was trimmed by 1 base and J by 7 bases, leaving 16 bases between them. Germline lookup yields CDR1 SGHVS and CDR2 FQNEAQ. CDR3 length equals 16 residues. The CDR3 is CASSLVILDSSEKLFF. The CDR3 DNA is TGTGCCAGCAGCTTAGTAATCCTGGACAGTTCTGAAAAACTGTTTTTT.

The chain combines TRBV5-1 with TRBJ2-4; 8 bases line up with TRBD1. The CDR3 has 16 amino acids. V gave up 4 bases and J gave up 5 bases; unmatched junction bases: 11. In germline, CDR1 is SGHRS, CDR2 YFSETQ. The chain's CDR3 is CASSLWTGTSQNIQYF. The CDR3 DNA is TGCGCCAGCAGCCTGTGGACAGGGACCAGCCAAAACATTCAGTACTTC.

The V gene is TRBV5-4, the J gene TRBJ1-4; 9 bases map to TRBD1. V lost 2 bases to trimming and J lost 8 bases; unmatched junction nucleotides: 10. The CDR3 sequence is 16 residues long. Germline V lookup: CDR1 SGHNT, CDR2 YYREEE (reference sequence). The CDR3 protein is CASSFDRGAAGEKLFF. Here the CDR3 DNA reads TGTGCCAGCAGCTTTGACAGGGGGGCCGCTGGAGAAAAACTGTTTTTT. The entire variable domain, with the rest obtained from reference TRBV5-4 and TRBJ1-4, is as follows: ETGVTQSPTHLIKTRGQQVTLRCSSQSGHNTVSWYQQALGQGPQFIFQYYREEENGRGNFPPRFSGLQFPNYSSELNVNALELDDSALYLCASSFDRGAAGEKLFFGSGTQLSVL.

The chain links TRBV4-1 to TRBJ2-1; 10 bases fit TRBD1. Germline V CDR1 and CDR2: MGHRA, YSYEKL. This CDR3 spans 16 amino acids. Unmatched junction bases numbered 12, after V lost 4 bases and J lost 9 bases. Here the CDR3 reads CASSPRTGGDHGEQFF. CDR3 DNA: TGCGCCAGCAGCCCTCGGACAGGGGGGGACCATGGTGAGCAGTTCTTC.

This clone was observed a few times. The J gene is TRBJ1-1, the V gene TRBV11-3; no reliable D call. The CDR3 totals 13 residues. Trimming pared 3 bases from V and 1 base from J, leaving 6 bases between. Germline V gene data show CDR1 as SGHNT and CDR2 as YENEEA. CDR3 sequence (DNA): TGTGCCAGCAGCTTCGGTCCGAACACTGAAGCTTTCTTT. Its protein is CASSFGPNTEAFF.

This clone showed up just once. V usage is TRBV6-6 and J usage is TRBJ2-7, with TRBD2 as a possible D gene (5 bases). CDR1 is MNHNY, CDR2 SVGAGI, per germline (reference sequence). This CDR3 contains 13 residues. V shed 0 bases and J shed 3 bases, with 6 bases lying between them. The CDR3 region has the DNA TGTGCCAGCAGTTACTCTGAGGGCTACGAGCAGTACTTC. It codes for CASSYSEGYEQYF.

This clone has only one observation. The chain has TRBV5-6 and TRBJ2-2, with D possibly TRBD1 on 6 matching bases. V lost 5 bases to trimming and J lost 6 bases, with 14 bases between them. Germline V gives CDR1 SGHDT, CDR2 YYEEEE. CDR3 length: 14 amino acids. The CDR3 sequence: CASRQGILPGELFF. CDR3 DNA: TGTGCCAGCAGACAGGGCATTCTTCCCGGGGAGCTGTTTTTT.

The chain has TRBV7-8 and TRBJ2-5; no clear D gene. Germline CDR1 is SGHVS and CDR2 is FQNEAQ. The CDR3 has 14 amino acids. Trimming cost V 3 bases and J 3 bases, with 11 bases left between them. DNA for the CDR3: TGTGCCAGCAGCTTTCCGGAGTGGGAAGAGACCCAGTACTTC. It is translated as CASSFPEWEETQYF. Using reference TRBV7-8 and TRBJ2-5 for the parts outside the CDR3, the full variable domain is GAGVSQSPRYKVAKRGQDVALRCDPISGHVSLFWYQQALGQGPEFLTYFQNEAQLDKSGLPSDRFFAERPEGSVSTLKIQRTQQEDSAVYLCASSFPEWEETQYFGPGTRLLVL.

The genes are TRBV7-2 and TRBJ2-1, with D hard to call. This CDR3 has 16 residues. CDR1 is SGHTA and CDR2 is FQGNSA in the germline V gene. Trimming left V 5 bases short and J 0 bases short, with 14 bases between. The CDR3 nucleotides read TGTGCCAGCAGCGAAGAGAGTATACGCTCCTACAATGAGCAGTTCTTC. Translated, it gives CASSEESIRSYNEQFF.

Here the CDR3 reads CASSESLSSDSPLHF. CDR3 nucleotides: TGCGCCAGCAGCGAATCACTCTCGAGCGATTCACCCCTCCACTTT. The chain links TRBV4-3 to TRBJ1-6; D is unresolved. The CDR3 length is 15 residues. The V gene lost 5 bases and the J gene lost 8 bases, with 16 bases spanning the gap. Germline V CDR1 and CDR2: LGHNA, YSLEER.

This chain joins TRBV28 and TRBJ1-4; 8 nucleotides match TRBD1. The CDR3 totals 14 residues. Germline CDR1 reads MDHEN; CDR2 reads SYDVKM. V shed 5 bases, J shed 5 bases, and the junction held 4 bases outside the gene matches. The CDR3 DNA is TGTGCCAGCAGTACGGGACAGGAGAATGAAAAACTGTTTTTT. Protein: CASSTGQENEKLFF.